Below are 8 T cell receptor beta chains sequenced from a single sample in a study of CD8 T cells in Susac syndrome. It was with random hexamers that 0.5 to 1 ug RNA was reverse transcribed. A single record per CDR3 protein comes from TCRdb applying MiXCR to the immunoSEQ multiplex PCR reads. The sample holds 120,000 or so distinct CDR3 sequences; 96% are singletons and the top ten take about 0.13%. The sequencing sample was made of CD4+ T cells from PBMCs. These receptors were obtained from a human donor with Susac syndrome.

The chain combines TRBV2 with TRBJ2-5, with D tentatively TRBD2 (6 bases). This CDR3 is 15 amino acids long. Trimming stripped 4 bases from V and 1 base from J, with 13 bases between. Germline assignment: CDR1 SNHLY and CDR2 FYNNEI. This chain's CDR3 is CASSGVQGGQETQYF. In DNA form, the CDR3 reads TGTGCCAGCAGTGGGGTGCAGGGAGGCCAAGAGACCCAGTACTTC.

The chain combines TRBV12-3 or TRBV12-4 with TRBJ2-7; TRBD2 might be the D (5 bases). The V end lost 1 base, the J end lost 0 bases, and 10 bases lay between the germline ends. The CDR3 has 15 residues. The CDR3 coding sequence is TGTGCCAGCAGTTTAGGACTCACTAGCTCCTACGAGCAGTACTTC. It yields the protein CASSLGLTSSYEQYF.

With regard to this clonotype: One end of the junction is discordant with germline, which a read error may explain. This rearrangement joins TRBV24-1 to TRBJ2-6; 7 nucleotides align to TRBD1. Germline V gene data show CDR1 as KGHDR and CDR2 as SFDVKD. This CDR3 contains 18 residues. DNA of the CDR3: TGTGCCACCAGTGCAACGACAGGGTCGTTCTCTGCGGCCAACGTCCTGACTTTC. Translating it yields CATSATTGSFSAANVLTF.

This clonotype was counted between two and nine times. The chain carries TRBV5-1 and TRBJ1-5, with D unclear. CDR1 and CDR2 (germline): SGHRS, YFSETQ. V lost 0 bases, J lost 3 bases, and 10 bases lay in between. This CDR3 contains 15 residues. This CDR3 is CASSLDTGHNQPQHF. The DNA of the CDR3 is TGCGCCAGCAGCTTGGATACCGGGCACAATCAGCCCCAGCATTTT.

V and J are TRBV20-1 and TRBJ2-3; D not certain. Looked up from germline, CDR1 is DFQATT and CDR2 is SNEGSKA (reference sequence). V lost 5 bases and J 5 bases, leaving 17 bases between the germline ends. The CDR3 length is 14 residues. The CDR3 region has the DNA TGCAGTGCTGTCTCGACTGCCGGCTTAGATACGCAGTATTTT. This sequence encodes CSAVSTAGLDTQYF.

The chain recombines TRBV7-9 with TRBJ2-7; D ambiguous. The CDR3 sequence is 16 residues long. Looked up from germline, CDR1 is SEHNR and CDR2 is FQNEAQ (reference sequence). V was clipped by 3 bases and J by 2 bases, with 17 bases between them. The CDR3 bases are TGTGCCAGCAGCTTCCCTCTGGCCGCCACGACCTACGAGCAGTACTTC. Translating gives CASSFPLAATTYEQYF.

The chain recombines TRBV4-1 with TRBJ2-3, with no clear D. The germline V gene encodes CDR1 MGHRA and CDR2 YSYEKL. Trimming took 1 base from V and 6 from J, leaving 11 bases between them. This CDR3 comprises 14 residues. The CDR3 sequence: CASSQGVSLDTQYF. CDR3 coding DNA: TGCGCCAGCAGCCAAGGCGTCTCTCTCGATACGCAGTATTTT.

The chain uses TRBV18 and TRBJ2-1; no clear D. Trimming removed 3 bases at V and 4 bases at J, with 7 bases between. Per the germline V gene, CDR1 is KGHSH and CDR2 is LQKENI. The CDR3 sequence is 13 residues long. In DNA form, the CDR3 reads TGTGCCAGCTCACCCTCACTTTACAATGAGCAGTTCTTC. It codes for CASSPSLYNEQFF.